The T cell receptor (beta chain) under discussion was sequenced for a study of blood T cell repertoires in COVID-19 (dated by TCRdb to 2018 to 2020). A note on the overall study: The collaborator samples originated in the United States, Italy and Spain and spanned the acute and convalescent phases of COVID-19. Deeply sampled blood TCRbeta repertoires from subjects exposed to, actively infected with, or recovered from COVID-19 were included in the dataset. A de-identified subject ID, COVID-19 status, age in years and sex were almost always included in the sample metadata. The samples were drawn from the first 160 participants of the ongoing ImmuneRACE study and from 1,254 subjects provided by 6 global collaborators. The material from the prospective study consisted of cDNA or gDNA derived from T cells, B-cell-depleted T cells, or PBMCs. Where available, HLA class I and class II types were obtained from metadata supplied by the sample provider rather than from assay-based typing. The repertoires were released in a freely available public database meant as a resource for research on the immune response to SARS-CoV-2. Broad study findings and their caveats: How much clinical and demographic metadata was included differed by source and by participant, and the metadata was provided uncurated.

From the cysteine through the phenylalanine, the CDR3 covers 14 amino acids. The entry retains the CDR3 DNA only, 42 bases that are in frame from base 1. The germline V gene sets CDR1 to SNHLY and CDR2 to FYNNEI. Trimming takes 5 bases off V and 7 bases off J; junction bases not matched to a gene: 7. A word on this clone: There is no known antigen for this receptor. No per-base quality is available; no much larger clone lies one base away.

TCRbeta CDR3 regions were amplified from genomic DNA by means of the immunoSEQ Assay, a bias-controlled multiplex PCR. The original methods were these. The number of nucleated cells in each sample was estimated from the amplification of reference gene primers within the assay. To quantify the absolute abundance of each unique TCRbeta CDR3 rearrangement, sequence reads were collapsed and filtered. Productive Simpson clonality was computed per sample as the square root of Simpson's diversity index over productive rearrangements. TCRdb provides this immuneACCESS table in a form limited to in-frame rearrangements. Some clones are lacking; in checked studies, under half of them reflect an unresolved V gene, and why the rest are absent is not known. V and J calls plus clone size are reproduced from that table; the DNA served to infer D and trimming. For this sample the table gives about 200,000 clones, of which around 83% were detected only once. Jointly, the top ten make up about 7.4% of the sample.

Each collaborating institution followed its own protocols to collect whole blood in K2EDTA tubes. For TCRbeta analysis, collaborators shipped samples as frozen whole blood, isolated PBMCs, or DNA extracted from either of those sample types. The clonotype was recovered from a woman in her 50s with acute or convalescent COVID-19. Material: peripheral blood. The V gene is TRBV2 and the J gene is TRBJ1-5; TRBD1 agrees with 8 junctional bases. At the DNA level, the sequence is TGTGCCAGCAGTAATCAGGGGGCCCGGCAGCCCCAGCATTTT. It codes for CASSNQGARQPQHF.